The clone carrying this TCR beta chain came up many times. Its target is unknown. This record belongs to a study of Graves' ophthalmopathy and Graves' hyperthyroidism. Study results and limitations: The 13-signature model separated ophthalmopathy from stable hyperthyroidism at roughly 88% sensitivity and nearly 83% specificity. Blood also carried most expanded thyroid clonotypes exceeding 0.001 frequency.

CDR3 regions of TCR beta were amplified from RNA transcripts. HTBI-primed first-round RT-PCR preceded second-round multiplex PCR. Each CDR3 protein is one row after TCRdb ran MiXCR on the multiplex PCR reads. This table has fewer than 650,000 distinct CDR3 sequences, 22% appearing once. The trim removed 2 bases at V and 7 bases at J, leaving 14 bases unmatched. This CDR3 has 17 amino acids. Looked up from germline, CDR1 is MNHEY and CDR2 is SVGEGT. Cases classed as stable hyperthyroidism had no ophthalmopathy within 18 months of follow-up. Specimen: peripheral blood. The V and J genes are TRBV6-2 or TRBV6-3 and TRBJ1-2; 9 nucleotides agree with TRBD1. This clonotype originated in a woman aged 18 to 35 with stable Graves' hyperthyroidism. Some clones in this sample may be carry-over from other donors' samples. The CDR3 DNA follows: TGTGCCAGCAGTTACCGACACCACCGGGACAGGGATCGTGGCTACACCTTC. Translating gives CASSYRHHRDRDRGYTF.